This T cell receptor beta chain was obtained from a study of cytomegalovirus exposure and HLA in healthy donors. Study outcomes and limitations: According to the study, approximately 150 TCR beta chains were cytomegalovirus-associated.

The germline CDR1 and CDR2 sequences are MDHEN and SYDVKM. The CDR3 contains 18 residues. V gave up 2 bases and J gave up 2 bases; unmatched junction bases: 12. Healthy bone marrow donors supplied every sample. 60 Vbeta and 13 Jbeta primers were used in PCR. Measured with immunoSEQ multiplex PCR; TCRdb has only the in-frame clones, and not every one. The top ten clones hold less than 2% of a sample with more than 85,000 clones, around 87% of them seen once. Comments on this clone: The antigen is unknown.

This TCR was sampled from a man in his forties in good health and CMV-seronegative. The chain links TRBV28 to TRBJ2-3, with TRBD1 matching over 8 bases. Sequencing input: PBMCs. CDR3 DNA: TGTGCCAGCAGTTTACCTACCTTACGGGACAGGCCCACAGATACGCAGTATTTT. It yields the protein CASSLPTLRDRPTDTQYF.